One and the same sample provided the 17 T cell receptor beta chains below, sequenced in a study of type 1 and type 2 diabetes patients. The PCR template was genomic DNA. Amplification of the beta chain CDR3 used 30 forward and 13 reverse multiplex primers. From the multiplex PCR reads, TCRdb called clonotypes with MiXCR, one entry per CDR3 protein. The table lists 270,000 or so distinct CDR3 sequences, 40% to 50% of them singletons. The sequencing input was peripheral blood mononuclear cells (PBMCs). These receptors came from a man aged 18-30 years with type 2 diabetes.

The chain combines TRBV7-9 with TRBJ1-2; D remains ambiguous. V lost 0 bases and J 7 bases, leaving 6 bases between the germline ends. CDR3 length: 12 amino acids. Germline CDR1 reads SEHNR; CDR2 reads FQNEAQ (reference sequence). Written as DNA, the CDR3 is TGTGCCAGCAGCTTAGCGGACTCTGGCTACACCTTC. Its translation: CASSLADSGYTF. Looking up the rest from reference TRBV7-9 and TRBJ1-2 gives the full variable domain: DTGVSQNPRHKITKRGQNVTFRCDPISEHNRLYWYRQTLGQGPEFLTYFQNEAQLEKSRLLSDRFSAERPKGSFSTLEIQRTEQGDSAMYLCASSLADSGYTFGSGTRLTVV.

The chain couples TRBV20-1 to TRBJ1-2, with D hard to call. Trimming pared 6 bases from V and 2 bases from J, leaving 7 bases between. CDR3 length: 11 amino acids. From germline, CDR1 is DFQATT and CDR2 SNEGSKA (reference sequence). The CDR3 is CSARTNYGYTF. CDR3 in DNA: TGCAGTGCCCGGACGAACTATGGCTACACCTTC.

This rearrangement joins TRBV2 to TRBJ1-1, with 7 bases fitting TRBD1. Per the germline V gene, CDR1 is SNHLY and CDR2 is FYNNEI. Losses at the gene ends were 8 bases for V and 0 bases for J; bases not matched to a gene: 3. The CDR3 consists of 13 residues. CDR3: CASLTGVNTEAFF. Written as DNA, the CDR3 is TGTGCCAGCCTAACAGGGGTGAACACTGAAGCTTTCTTT.

This clonotype was counted a few times. This chain uses TRBV9 with TRBJ1-6; D may be TRBD1 (5 bases). This CDR3 contains 16 residues. Germline V gene data show CDR1 as SGDLS and CDR2 as YYNGEE. The V and J ends lost 0 bases and 5 bases respectively, with 12 bases between them. The CDR3 DNA follows: TGTGCCAGCAGCGTAGGCCAGGGAACCCATAATTCACCCCTCCACTTT. This sequence encodes CASSVGQGTHNSPLHF.

The genes are TRBV6-5 and TRBJ2-5, with unresolved D. The DNA end lines up better with TRBJ2-1; the J call may be wrong. In germline, CDR1 is MNHEY, CDR2 SVGAGI. The CDR3 spans 15 residues. CDR3 DNA sequence: TGTGCCAGCAGTTACAAGTCGAGAGTCCACAATGAGCAGTTCTTC. Amino acids: CASSYKSRVHNEQFF.

V is TRBV7-2 and J is TRBJ2-3; perhaps TRBD2 as D (5 bases). CDR1 is SGHTA and CDR2 is FQGNSA in the germline V gene. The V end lost 0 bases, the J end lost 2 bases, and 9 bases lay between the germline ends. This CDR3 is 15 amino acids long. The CDR3 nucleotides read TGTGCCAGCAGCTTAGCAGGGAGCAACACAGATACGCAGTATTTT. It encodes CASSLAGSNTDTQYF.

This chain joins TRBV7-3 and TRBJ2-7; 8 positions match TRBD2. CDR3 length: 15 residues. Germline V gives CDR1 SGHTA, CDR2 FQGTGA. Trimming took 11 bases from V and 4 from J; bases not matched to a gene: 16. The CDR3 here is CAWSHGVAGFYEQYF. CDR3 DNA sequence: TGTGCCTGGAGCCATGGGGTAGCGGGATTTTACGAGCAGTACTTC.

The rearrangement uses TRBV10-3 and TRBJ2-7; D not certain. Germline CDR1 ENHRY, CDR2 SYGVKD. V dropped 4 bases and J dropped 3 bases, with 10 bases sitting between them. This CDR3 is built from 13 residues. CDR3 bases: TGTGCCATCAGTGGGCAGGAAGACTACGAGCAGTACTTC. Translating it yields CAISGQEDYEQYF.

The chain has TRBV9 and TRBJ1-1; 7 bases align to TRBD1. Germline V gene lookup returns CDR1 SGDLS and CDR2 YYNGEE. V was pared by 3 bases and J by 5 bases, with 7 bases of the junction left unmatched. The CDR3 totals 14 residues. CDR3 bases: TGTGCCAGCAGCGCGACAGGGAGGCATACTGAAGCTTTCTTT. Translating it yields CASSATGRHTEAFF.

V is TRBV12-3 or TRBV12-4 and J is TRBJ1-6, with TRBD1 as a possible D gene (5 bases). Deletions cut 7 bases from V and 7 bases from J, with 14 bases between. CDR3 size: 14 residues. CDR3 protein: CASTLGPTNSPLHF. The CDR3 coding sequence is TGTGCCAGCACCTTGGGACCAACCAATTCACCCCTCCACTTT.

J is TRBJ2-6 and V is TRBV5-1; D unresolved. CDR1 is SGHRS and CDR2 is YFSETQ in the germline V gene. The CDR3 extends over 16 amino acids. The V end lost 0 bases, the J end lost 4 bases, and 11 bases lay between the germline ends. The CDR3 sequence is CASSLARTRGANVLTF. As DNA, the CDR3 is TGCGCCAGCAGCTTGGCCAGGACGAGAGGGGCCAACGTCCTGACTTTC. Full variable domain (rest looked up from reference TRBV5-1 and TRBJ2-6): KAGVTQTPRYLIKTRGQQVTLSCSPISGHRSVSWYQQTPGQGLQFLFEYFSETQRNKGNFPGRFSGRQFSNSRSEMNVSTLELGDSALYLCASSLARTRGANVLTFGAGSRLTVL.

The chain uses TRBV19 and TRBJ2-3; 7 positions agree with TRBD1. The ends lost 2 bases at V and 9 bases at J; junction bases unmatched: 5. The CDR3 is 13 residues long. Per germline, CDR1 LNHDA and CDR2 SQIVND (reference sequence). The CDR3 sequence: CASSISDRSTQYF. CDR3 coding DNA: TGTGCCAGTAGTATATCGGACAGGTCGACGCAGTATTTT.

This clonotype came up many times. The genes are TRBV7-2 and TRBJ2-5; 7 bases are a match to TRBD1. The CDR3 contains 16 residues. From germline, CDR1 is SGHTA and CDR2 FQGNSA. The V segment lost 2 bases and the J segment 0 bases; nucleotides outside the gene matches: 6. For the CDR3, the DNA is TGTGCCAGCAGCTTATGGGGACAGAAGTACCAAGAGACCCAGTACTTC. As protein: CASSLWGQKYQETQYF.

This chain links TRBV20-1 with TRBJ2-7, with TRBD1 matching 10 bases. Germline CDR1 reads DFQATT; CDR2 reads SNEGSKA (reference sequence). The CDR3 sequence is 14 residues long. After removal of 0 bases from V and 9 bases from J, the junction contained 8 bases not matched to a gene. DNA of the CDR3: TGCAGTGCTAGAGATCGGGACAGGGGTAATGGGCAGTACTTC. Its translation is CSARDRDRGNGQYF.

This clonotype appeared once. This chain joins TRBV5-1 and TRBJ1-1; a possible D gene is TRBD1 (5 bases). The CDR3 consists of 14 residues. The ends were cut back, 4 bases at V and 0 bases at J, with 10 bases in the middle. Germline CDR1 SGHRS, CDR2 YFSETQ. CDR3 nucleotide sequence: TGCGCCAGCAGCGCGGGGACGGTGAACACTGAAGCTTTCTTT. Translated, it gives CASSAGTVNTEAFF.

This chain links TRBV6-5 with TRBJ1-2; 7 positions agree with TRBD1. Germline CDR1 is MNHEY and CDR2 is SVGAGI. The length of the CDR3 is 12 residues. Written as DNA, the CDR3 is TGTGCGACAAGGGGACAGCGATATGGCTACACCTTC. This codes for CATRGQRYGYTF.

This clonotype showed up many times. This chain uses TRBV19 with TRBJ2-5; unclear D gene. V was trimmed by 4 bases and J by 2 bases, leaving 8 bases between them. Germline values: CDR1 LNHDA, CDR2 SQIVND (reference sequence). The CDR3 has 13 residues. CDR3 in amino acids: CASSSTVQETQYF. The DNA for the CDR3 is TGTGCCAGTAGTAGCACCGTACAAGAGACCCAGTACTTC.